The rows below give T cell receptor beta chains drawn from one sample of a study of shared clonotypes between healthy human individuals. The method was immunoSEQ multiplex PCR; TCRdb's version includes in-frame clones alone and lacks a portion of them. The sample lists more than 2,000,000 clones; just over 90% were seen once. Sample: naive CD4+ T cells from PBMCs. The receptors come from a man in his late teens or twenties in good health. Some clones in this sample may be carry-over from other donors' samples. The CDR3 runs from the conserved cysteine through the conserved F or W. A D gene is named only where the DNA matches it firmly. The listing skips clone size in some rows; elsewhere it reads once, few, many or a size class.

size	V	J	D	DNA	CDR3
once	TRBV7-3	TRBJ2-3	.	TGTGCCAGCAGCTTACGGGTAGCGGCCTCACCCATTGGGACAGATACGCAGTATTTT	CASSLRVAASPIGTDTQYF
.	TRBV10-3	TRBJ2-2	.	TGTGCCATCAGGGGGATGGGCGGCTCAACCGGGGAGCTGTTTTTT	CAIRGMGGSTGELFF
.	TRBV5-1	TRBJ2-7	.	TGCGCCAGCAGCCCCGCTTTGGGGGCCGACTACGAGCAGTACTTC	CASSPALGADYEQYF
.	TRBV30	TRBJ1-1	.	TGTGCCTGGAGTGATGGAACTGAAGCTTTCTTT	CAWSDGTEAFF
.	TRBV7-9	TRBJ2-1	.	TGTGCCAGCAGCCGGACTGGAAGCTCCTACAATGAGCAGTTCTTC	CASSRTGSSYNEQFF
once	TRBV28	TRBJ1-2	TRBD1	TGTGCCAGCAGTTTTGTGTGGCAGGGGGAAGCCTATGGCTACACCTTC	CASSFVWQGEAYGYTF
.	TRBV9	TRBJ2-3	.	TGTGCCAGCAGCGGCGGGGCAGATACGCAGTATTTT	CASSGGADTQYF
.	TRBV5-1	TRBJ2-2	TRBD1	TGCGCCAGCAGCGCCCAGACAGGGGGTGGGCCGAACACCGGGGAGCTGTTTTTT	CASSAQTGGGPNTGELFF
.	TRBV6-6	TRBJ1-1	TRBD1	TGTGCCAGCAGGGACAGGGTTTCCAGCACTGAAGCTTTCTTT	CASRDRVSSTEAFF
many	TRBV2	TRBJ2-5	.	TGTGCCAGCAGTGAAGAGACCCAGTACTTC	CASSEETQYF